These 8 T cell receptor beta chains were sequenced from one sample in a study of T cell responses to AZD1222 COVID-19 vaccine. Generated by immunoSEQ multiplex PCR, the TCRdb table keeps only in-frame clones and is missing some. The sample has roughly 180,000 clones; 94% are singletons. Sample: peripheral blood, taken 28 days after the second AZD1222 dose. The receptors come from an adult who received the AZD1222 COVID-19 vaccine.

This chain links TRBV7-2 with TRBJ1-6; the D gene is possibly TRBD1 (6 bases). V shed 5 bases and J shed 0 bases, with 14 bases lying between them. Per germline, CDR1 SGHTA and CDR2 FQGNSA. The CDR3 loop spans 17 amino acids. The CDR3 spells CASSVDSPSSYNSPLHF. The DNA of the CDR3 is TGTGCCAGCAGCGTGGACAGTCCGAGCTCCTATAATTCACCCCTCCACTTT.

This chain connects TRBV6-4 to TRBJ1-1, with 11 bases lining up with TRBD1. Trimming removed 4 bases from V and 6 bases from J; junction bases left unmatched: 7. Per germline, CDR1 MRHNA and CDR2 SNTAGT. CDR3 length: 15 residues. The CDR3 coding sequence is TGTGCCAGCAGTGGGGGACAGGGGGGATCTGCTGAAGCTTTCTTT. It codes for CASSGGQGGSAEAFF.

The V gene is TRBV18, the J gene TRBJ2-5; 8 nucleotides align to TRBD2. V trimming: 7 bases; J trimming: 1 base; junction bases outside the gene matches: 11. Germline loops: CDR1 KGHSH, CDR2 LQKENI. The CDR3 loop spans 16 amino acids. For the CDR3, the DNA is TGTGCCAGCTTCCATTCACCGGGGGGGAGCCAAGAGACCCAGTACTTC. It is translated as CASFHSPGGSQETQYF.

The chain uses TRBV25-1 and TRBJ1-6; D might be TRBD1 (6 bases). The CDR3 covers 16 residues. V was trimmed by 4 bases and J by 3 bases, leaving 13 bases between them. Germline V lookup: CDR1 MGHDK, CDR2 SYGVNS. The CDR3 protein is CASSGRTEGYNSPLHF. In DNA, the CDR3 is TGTGCCAGCAGTGGGCGGACAGAGGGCTATAATTCACCCCTCCACTTT.

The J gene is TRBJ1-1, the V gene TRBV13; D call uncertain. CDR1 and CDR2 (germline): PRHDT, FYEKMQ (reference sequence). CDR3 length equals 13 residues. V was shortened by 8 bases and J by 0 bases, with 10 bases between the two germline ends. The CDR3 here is CASSTAMNTEAFF. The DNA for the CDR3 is TGTGCCAGCTCTACAGCCATGAACACTGAAGCTTTCTTT.

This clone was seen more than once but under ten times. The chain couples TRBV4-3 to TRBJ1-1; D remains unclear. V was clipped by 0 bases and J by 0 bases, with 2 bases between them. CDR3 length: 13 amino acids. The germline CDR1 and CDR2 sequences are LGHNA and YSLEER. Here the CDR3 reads CASSQEVNTEAFF. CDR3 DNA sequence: TGCGCCAGCAGCCAAGAAGTGAACACTGAAGCTTTCTTT.

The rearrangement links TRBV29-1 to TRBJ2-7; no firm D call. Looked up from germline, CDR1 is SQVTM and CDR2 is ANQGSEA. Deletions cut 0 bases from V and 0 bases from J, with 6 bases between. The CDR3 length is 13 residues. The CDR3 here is CSVEDSLSYEQYF. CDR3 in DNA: TGCAGCGTTGAAGACAGTCTCTCCTACGAGCAGTACTTC.

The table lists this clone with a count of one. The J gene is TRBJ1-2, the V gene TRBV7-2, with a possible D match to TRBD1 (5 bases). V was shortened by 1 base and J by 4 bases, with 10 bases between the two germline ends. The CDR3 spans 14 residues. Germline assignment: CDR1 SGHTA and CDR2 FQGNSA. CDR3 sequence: CASSLGGRAYGYTF. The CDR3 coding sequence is TGTGCCAGCAGCTTAGGGGGCCGGGCCTATGGCTACACCTTC.